This T cell receptor beta chain came from a study of blood T cells in healthy people across ages. Alongside a J-beta primer mix, a sample-barcoded 5' primer served in a second PCR lasting roughly 6 to 11 cycles. Every cDNA molecule carried a tag from a template-switch adaptor bearing 12 random nucleotides. TCRdb redid the calling of the 5' RACE reads with MiXCR, one entry per CDR3 protein. The table has hundreds of thousands of distinct CDR3 sequences, about half seen once; the top ten hold around 18%. The CDR3 has 14 residues. With 1 base removed from V and 4 bases from J, the gap between germline ends came to 7 bases.

This rearrangement joins TRBV12-3 or TRBV12-4 to TRBJ2-2; D gene uncertain. Input material: blood. The sequence came from a man older than 75 in good health. In DNA form, the CDR3 reads TGTGCCAGCAGTTTAGGGGGAATCACCGGGGAGCTGTTTTTT. It codes for CASSLGGITGELFF.